The rows below give T cell receptor beta chains drawn from one sample of a study of blood T cell repertoires in COVID-19. The assay was immunoSEQ multiplex PCR, and TCRdb's table has in-frame clones only and misses some. The sample carries over 65,000 clones, around four fifths recorded once. The specimen was peripheral blood. These receptor sequences come from an older man with active or convalescent COVID-19. The CDR3 runs from the conserved cysteine through the conserved F or W. D genes are given only for firm matches. Expanded clones are given a class, and other clones once, few, many or no size at all.

>.|TRBV4-2|.|TRBJ1-2
CASSQETWGYTF
TGTGCCAGCAGCCAGGAGACTTGGGGCTACACCTTC
>.|TRBV24-1|.|TRBJ1-2
CATSSGDYGYTF
TGTGCCACCAGTTCAGGGGACTATGGCTACACCTTC
>.|TRBV2|.|TRBJ1-2
CASDSYGYTF
TGTGCCAGCGACAGCTATGGCTACACCTTC
>.|TRBV3-1/TRBV3-2|.|TRBJ1-5
CASSQASEPQHF
TGTGCCAGCAGCCAAGCCTCTGAGCCCCAGCATTTT
>.|TRBV7-3|TRBD2|TRBJ2-2
CASSTTSGRNTGELFF
TGTGCCAGCAGCACGACTAGCGGGAGGAACACCGGGGAGCTGTTTTTT
>.|TRBV7-9|.|TRBJ1-6
CASSREEGTLLHF
TGTGCCAGCAGCCGCGAAGAGGGTACACTCCTCCACTTT
>.|TRBV7-2|TRBD2|TRBJ2-1
CASSFGLAGGPSSYNEQFF
TGTGCCAGCAGCTTTGGACTAGCGGGAGGGCCCAGCTCCTACAATGAGCAGTTCTTC
>.|TRBV19|.|TRBJ1-1
CASSQNRVLDTEAFF
TGTGCCAGTAGTCAAAACAGGGTGTTGGACACTGAAGCTTTCTTT
>.|TRBV19|TRBD2|TRBJ2-5
CASSTGTSAGKTQYF
TGTGCCAGTAGTACCGGGACTAGCGCGGGAAAGACCCAGTACTTC
>.|TRBV19|TRBD1|TRBJ1-1
CASSDLRQGGNTEAFF
TGTGCCAGTAGTGACTTACGACAGGGAGGAAACACTGAAGCTTTCTTT
>few|TRBV5-1|.|TRBJ2-1
CASYLNGEDEQFF
TGCGCCAGCTACCTAAACGGGGAGGATGAGCAGTTCTTC
>.|TRBV6-1|TRBD1|TRBJ2-1
CASSDDRVYNEQFF
TGTGCCAGCAGTGACGACAGGGTCTACAATGAGCAGTTCTTC
>.|TRBV30|.|TRBJ1-3
CAWSAGHSGNTIYF
TGTGCCTGGAGCGCCGGACACTCTGGAAACACCATATATTTT
>few|TRBV28|TRBD1|TRBJ1-1
CASSATGAGNTEAFF
TGTGCCAGCAGTGCAACAGGGGCCGGGAACACTGAAGCTTTCTTT
>.|TRBV18|.|TRBJ2-5
CASSRGRLQETQYF
TGTGCCAGCTCACGGGGGCGCCTCCAAGAGACCCAGTACTTC
>.|TRBV5-6|TRBD1|TRBJ2-2
CASSSPYRGDTGELFF
TGTGCCAGCAGCTCACCATACAGGGGTGACACCGGGGAGCTGTTTTTT
>.|TRBV25-1|TRBD1|TRBJ1-4
CASSEPGTGNEKLFF
TGTGCCAGCAGTGAACCCGGGACAGGCAATGAAAAACTGTTTTTT
>.|TRBV18|TRBD1|TRBJ1-1
CASSPGQGASEAFF
TGTGCCAGCTCACCGGGACAGGGGGCTTCTGAAGCTTTCTTT
>.|TRBV24-1|.|TRBJ1-4
CATSDLLRQTYEKLFF
TGTGCCACCAGTGATTTGTTGCGACAAACTTATGAAAAACTGTTTTTT
>.|TRBV6-4|.|TRBJ2-3
CATKKASFTDTQYF
TGTGCCACCAAAAAGGCTAGCTTCACAGATACGCAGTATTTT
>.|TRBV18|.|TRBJ1-1
CASTLNPSGVNTEAFF
TGTGCCAGCACCTTAAACCCGTCCGGAGTGAACACTGAAGCTTTCTTT
>.|TRBV4-1|TRBD1|TRBJ1-2
CASSQDRGFFYGYTF
TGCGCCAGCAGCCAGGACAGGGGGTTTTTCTATGGCTACACCTTC
>once|TRBV10-3|.|TRBJ2-5
CAISEPGKETQYF
TGTGCCATCAGTGAGCCAGGGAAAGAGACCCAGTACTTC
>.|TRBV7-3|TRBD2|TRBJ2-2
CASSPTVAGYTGELFF
TGTGCCAGCAGCCCTACCGTAGCGGGATACACCGGGGAGCTGTTTTTT
>.|TRBV4-1|.|TRBJ1-5
CASSQIMGEGNQPQHF
TGCGCCAGCAGCCAAATTATGGGGGAGGGCAATCAGCCCCAGCATTTT
>.|TRBV4-2|TRBD1|TRBJ2-1
CASSPRTGDKFF
TGTGCCAGCAGCCCCCGGACAGGGGATAAGTTCTTC
>.|TRBV11-3|TRBD1|TRBJ1-4
CASRGQGEEKLFF
TGTGCCAGCAGGGGACAGGGAGAAGAAAAACTGTTTTTT
>.|TRBV21-1|.|TRBJ1-5
CASRATGGMSNQPQHF
TGTGCCAGCAGAGCGACAGGGGGCATGAGCAATCAGCCCCAGCATTTT
>.|TRBV7-2|.|TRBJ1-3
CASSLHGGLIGNTIYF
TGTGCCAGCAGCTTACATGGGGGGTTAATAGGAAACACCATATATTTT
>once|TRBV3-1/TRBV3-2|.|TRBJ1-1
CASSQRGLSTEAFF
TGTGCCAGCAGCCAACGAGGGTTGAGCACTGAAGCTTTCTTT
>.|TRBV2|.|TRBJ1-1
CASSERGADTEAFF
TGTGCCAGCAGTGAACGGGGTGCGGACACTGAAGCTTTCTTT
>.|TRBV5-4|.|TRBJ1-6
CASSHVQGGSSYNSPLHF
TGTGCCAGCAGCCACGTACAGGGTGGCAGCTCCTATAATTCACCCCTCCACTTT
>.|TRBV28|TRBD2|TRBJ2-1
CASSLMGLAIYNEQFF
TGTGCCAGCAGTTTAATGGGACTAGCGATATACAATGAGCAGTTCTTC
>.|TRBV6-4|TRBD1|TRBJ1-6
CASSRDRNSPLHF
TGTGCCAGCAGCCGGGACAGAAATTCACCCCTCCACTTT
>.|TRBV28|.|TRBJ2-3
CASSLSTPSTDTQYF
TGTGCCAGCAGTTTATCCACTCCTAGCACAGATACGCAGTATTTT
>.|TRBV29-1|.|TRBJ1-4
CSVRGGDEKLFF
TGCAGCGTTAGGGGTGGCGATGAAAAACTGTTTTTT
>.|TRBV7-9|TRBD1|TRBJ1-1
CASSPTGTGNTEAFF
TGTGCCAGCAGCCCCACCGGGACAGGGAACACTGAAGCTTTCTTT
>.|TRBV5-1|.|TRBJ1-5
CASSQGGGPNQPQHF
TGCGCCAGCAGCCAGGGCGGGGGCCCCAATCAGCCCCAGCATTTT
>once|TRBV2|.|TRBJ2-5
CASSDTGSAGTQYF
TGTGCCAGCAGCGATACAGGGTCGGCGGGGACCCAGTACTTC
>.|TRBV5-6|.|TRBJ1-5
CASRFGPGNQPQHF
TGTGCCAGCAGATTCGGGCCGGGGAATCAGCCCCAGCATTTT
>.|TRBV5-6|.|TRBJ2-1
CASSFSGGKQFF
TGTGCCAGCAGCTTCTCCGGGGGTAAGCAGTTCTTC
>.|TRBV28|TRBD1|TRBJ2-2
CASSPRDRGYTGELFF
TGTGCCAGCAGTCCCCGGGACAGGGGATACACCGGGGAGCTGTTTTTT
>.|TRBV2|.|TRBJ2-3
CASIRDTDTQYF
TGTGCCAGCATCAGGGACACAGATACGCAGTATTTT
>.|TRBV5-1|TRBD2|TRBJ2-5
CASSAGLAGVQETQYF
TGCGCCAGCAGCGCGGGACTAGCGGGTGTACAAGAGACCCAGTACTTC
>.|TRBV30|TRBD1|TRBJ2-6
CAWSPGGAISGSGANVLTF
TGTGCCTGGAGTCCAGGGGGCGCGATCAGTGGTTCTGGGGCCAACGTCCTGACTTTC
>.|TRBV2|.|TRBJ1-5
CASSERGPQHF
TGTGCCAGCAGTGAGCGGGGGCCCCAGCATTTT
>.|TRBV7-9|TRBD1|TRBJ1-2
CASSSQQGARGYTF
TGTGCCAGCAGCTCCCAACAGGGGGCGCGAGGCTACACCTTC
>.|TRBV30|.|TRBJ1-1
CAWRQGRLNTEAFF
TGTGCCTGGAGACAGGGACGGTTGAACACTGAAGCTTTCTTT
>once|TRBV13|TRBD1|TRBJ2-2
CASSLASGGTGELFF
TGTGCCAGCAGCTTAGCCTCAGGGGGCACCGGGGAGCTGTTTTTT
>.|TRBV11-3|.|TRBJ1-1
CASSLSPSNTEAFF
TGTGCCAGCAGCTTATCTCCCTCGAACACTGAAGCTTTCTTT